The TCR beta chain under discussion was sequenced for a study of cytomegalovirus exposure and HLA in healthy donors. It was with 60 Vbeta and 13 Jbeta primers that the PCR ran. Using immunoSEQ multiplex PCR, the repertoire was profiled, and TCRdb retains in-frame clones only, with some absent. Here the sample spans over 75,000 clones, 79% being singletons. In germline, CDR1 is LGHNA, CDR2 YNFKEQ. Trimming cost V 0 bases and J 6 bases; bases outside gene matches: 7. The CDR3 has 16 residues. The genes are TRBV4-2 and TRBJ2-7; 11 bases align to TRBD2. The source material was PBMCs. The sequence was collected from a male donor in good health and CMV-seropositive. The CDR3 is CASSQEEWLAGGEQYF. CDR3 nucleotides: TGTGCCAGCAGCCAAGAGGAGTGGCTAGCGGGGGGCGAGCAGTACTTC.